The T cell receptor beta chain under discussion was sequenced for a study of T cell responses to AZD1222 COVID-19 vaccine. Trimming cost V 0 bases and J 0 bases; bases outside gene matches: 5. The germline gives CDR1 SGDLS, CDR2 YYNGEE. The CDR3 totals 18 residues. Assay: immunoSEQ multiplex PCR; the TCRdb copy retains only in-frame clones and omits some. The sample holds 120,000 to 150,000 clones; under 90% are singletons and the top ten take under 2%. Sample: peripheral blood, taken 28 days after the second AZD1222 dose. This sequence joins TRBV9 and TRBJ2-2, with 10 bases that match TRBD2. The clonotype was recovered from an adult who received the AZD1222 COVID-19 vaccine. DNA of the CDR3: TGTGCCAGCAGCGTAGAACTAGCGGGGACCACGAACACCGGGGAGCTGTTTTTT. It codes for CASSVELAGTTNTGELFF. Filled out from reference TRBV9 and TRBJ2-2, the complete variable domain reads DSGVTQTPKHLITATGQRVTLRCSPRSGDLSVYWYQQSLDQGLQFLIQYYNGEERAKGNILERFSAQQFPDLHSELNLSSLELGDSALYFCASSVELAGTTNTGELFFGEGSRLTVL.